This T cell receptor beta chain was identified in a study of blood T cell repertoires in COVID-19. On the study more broadly: The samples span acute and convalescent COVID-19 from the United States, Italy and Spain.

Seattle enrolled patients during active infection and tracked them longitudinally. As processed by the authors: Scientists estimated how many nucleated cells there were by amplifying reference gene primers. TCRdb's table, derived via immunoSEQ multiplex PCR, lists solely in-frame clones and lacks some. The D gene and trimming were derived from the DNA, and the V and J assignments and clone size from that table. Here the sample spans fewer than 300,000 clones, just over 90% being singletons. The CDR3 covers 16 residues. V was clipped by 3 bases and J by 4 bases; unmatched bases: 8. The germline V gene has CDR1 SGHRS and CDR2 YFSETQ.

Sequenced sample: peripheral blood. The receptor was isolated from a woman in her 30s with COVID-19, enrolled during active disease. This chain links TRBV5-1 with TRBJ2-1; 9 nucleotides line up with TRBD1. The CDR3 loop reads CASSSLPGQGYNEQFF. CDR3 DNA sequence: TGCGCCAGCAGCTCTCTACCGGGACAGGGTTACAATGAGCAGTTCTTC.